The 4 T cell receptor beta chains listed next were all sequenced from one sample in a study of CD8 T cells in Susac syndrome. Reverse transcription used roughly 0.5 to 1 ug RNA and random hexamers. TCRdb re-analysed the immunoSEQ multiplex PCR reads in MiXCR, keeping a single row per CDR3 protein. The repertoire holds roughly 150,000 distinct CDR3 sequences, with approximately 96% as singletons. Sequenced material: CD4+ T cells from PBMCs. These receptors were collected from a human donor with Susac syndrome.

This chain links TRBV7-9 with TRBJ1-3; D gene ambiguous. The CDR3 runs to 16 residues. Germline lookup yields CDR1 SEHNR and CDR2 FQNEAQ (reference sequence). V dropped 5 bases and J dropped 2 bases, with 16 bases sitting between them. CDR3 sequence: CASSAQTVRAGNTIYF. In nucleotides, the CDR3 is TGTGCCAGCAGCGCTCAGACGGTTAGGGCTGGAAACACCATATATTTT.

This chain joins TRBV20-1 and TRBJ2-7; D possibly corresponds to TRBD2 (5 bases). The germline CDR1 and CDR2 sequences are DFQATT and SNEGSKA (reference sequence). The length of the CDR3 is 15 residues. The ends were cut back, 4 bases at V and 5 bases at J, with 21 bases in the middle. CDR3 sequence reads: CSAMNGVSGVDEQYF. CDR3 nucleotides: TGCAGTGCTATGAACGGGGTCTCGGGCGTCGACGAGCAGTACTTC.

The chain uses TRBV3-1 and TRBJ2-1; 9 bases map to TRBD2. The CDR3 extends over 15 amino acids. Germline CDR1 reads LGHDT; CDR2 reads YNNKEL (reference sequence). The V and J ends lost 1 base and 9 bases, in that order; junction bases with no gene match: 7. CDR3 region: CASSQGVSGSGEQFF. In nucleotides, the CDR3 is TGTGCCAGCAGCCAAGGGGTTAGCGGGAGTGGTGAGCAGTTCTTC.

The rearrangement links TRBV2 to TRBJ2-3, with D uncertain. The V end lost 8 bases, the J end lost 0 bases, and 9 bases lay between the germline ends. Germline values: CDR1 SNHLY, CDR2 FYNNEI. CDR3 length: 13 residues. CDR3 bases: TGTGCCAGCCAAGCCCCGAGCACAGATACGCAGTATTTT. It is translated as CASQAPSTDTQYF.